This TCR beta chain was documented in a study of Tregs in tolerant kidney transplant recipients. Germline values: CDR1 GTSNPN, CDR2 SVGIG (reference sequence). The CDR3 extends over 12 amino acids. V was clipped by 4 bases and J by 7 bases; unmatched bases: 5. Data came from immunoSEQ multiplex PCR; TCRdb stores just in-frame clones and leaves some out. This sample has hundreds of thousands of clones, with approximately 84% found just once. Material: CD4+ T cells from blood. The chain recombines TRBV30 with TRBJ1-1, with 8 bases aligning to TRBD1. The origin of this receptor is a human donor in good health. CDR3 residues: CAWTPDRGEAFF. The CDR3 DNA is TGTGCCTGGACCCCTGACAGGGGTGAAGCTTTCTTT. Using reference TRBV30 and TRBJ1-1 for the parts outside the CDR3, the full variable domain is SQTIHQWPATLVQPVGSPLSLECTVEGTSNPNLYWYRQAAGRGLQLLFYSVGIGQISSEVPQNLSASRPQDRQFILSSKKLLLSDSGFYLCAWTPDRGEAFFGQGTRLTVV.